Given below is one TCR beta chain in context. This sample stems from a study of blood T cell repertoires in COVID-19. The data were produced by immunoSEQ multiplex PCR, yet TCRdb's version contains in-frame clones alone and is incomplete. The sample has about 210,000 clones, 60% to 85% seen once. The CDR3 spans 15 residues. V was clipped by 4 bases and J by 7 bases; unmatched bases: 10. Germline values: CDR1 SGHRS, CDR2 YFSETQ. The TCR comes from a woman aged 70-85 years with acute or convalescent COVID-19. The sequenced sample was peripheral blood. The chain employs TRBV5-1 and TRBJ2-7; TRBD2 matches 11 bases. The CDR3 sequence: CASSARLAGLAEQYF. Here the CDR3 DNA reads TGCGCCAGCAGCGCCAGACTAGCGGGGTTAGCTGAGCAGTACTTC. Full variable domain (outside the CDR3, taken from reference TRBV5-1 and TRBJ2-7): KAGVTQTPRYLIKTRGQQVTLSCSPISGHRSVSWYQQTPGQGLQFLFEYFSETQRNKGNFPGRFSGRQFSNSRSEMNVSTLELGDSALYLCASSARLAGLAEQYFGPGTRLTVT.